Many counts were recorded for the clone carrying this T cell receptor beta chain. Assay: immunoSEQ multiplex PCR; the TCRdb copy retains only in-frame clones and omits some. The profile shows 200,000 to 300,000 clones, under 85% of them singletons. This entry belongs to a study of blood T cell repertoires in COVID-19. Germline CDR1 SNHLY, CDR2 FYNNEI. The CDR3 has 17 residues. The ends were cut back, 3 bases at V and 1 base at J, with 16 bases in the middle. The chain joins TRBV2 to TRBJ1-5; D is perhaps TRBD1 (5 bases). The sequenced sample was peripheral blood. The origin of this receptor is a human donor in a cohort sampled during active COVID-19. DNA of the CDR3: TGTGCCAGCAGTGAGGGGCAGGGTAGCGGGAGCAATCAGCCCCAGCATTTT. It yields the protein CASSEGQGSGSNQPQHF.